The sequence of this TCR beta chain was determined in a study of cytomegalovirus exposure and HLA in healthy donors. Study conclusions and caveats: Later analysis indicated greater clonal expansion among HLA-associated TCR beta chains than among equally common other chains. It was likely that a cluster of highly shared sequence variants was a sequencing artifact. Common viral pathogens were later found to be apparently linked to several of the most significant clusters. There were some public TCRs occurring in many donors, but most TCR sequences were rare.

The ends were cut back, 3 bases at V and 2 bases at J, with 11 bases in the middle. Germline loops: CDR1 SNHLY, CDR2 FYNNEI. The CDR3 extends over 14 amino acids. Regarding this clone: Its antigen is not identified.

The PCR ran on 60 Vbeta and 13 Jbeta primers. Profiled with immunoSEQ multiplex PCR; TCRdb holds only in-frame clones, not every one. This table has tens of thousands of clones, roughly 66% appearing once. The sequenced sample consisted of PBMCs. This chain connects TRBV2 to TRBJ2-7; possible D gene TRBD1, 6 bases. This clonotype originated in a woman aged 50 to 65 in good health and CMV-seronegative. The CDR3 DNA reads as TGTGCCAGCAGTGATCAGGGGAGTACCTACGAGCAGTACTTC. Amino acids: CASSDQGSTYEQYF.